This entry describes one T cell receptor beta chain. This sample was taken from a study of blood T cell repertoires in COVID-19. Study at large: Sources were T cells, B-cell-depleted T cells, or PBMCs; the material itself was cDNA or gDNA.

CDR3 length equals 14 residues. Per the germline V gene, CDR1 is SGHRS and CDR2 is YFSETQ. With 2 bases removed from V and 4 bases from J, the gap between germline ends came to 11 bases. Original data processing: The authors estimated nucleated cell counts from reference gene primer amplification. The method was immunoSEQ multiplex PCR; TCRdb's version includes in-frame clones alone and lacks a portion of them. The V and J calls and clone size come from that table; D and trimming were worked out from the DNA. The sample lists approximately 270,000 clones, about 89% occurring once. This receptor was taken from a man aged 30 to 39 with acute or convalescent COVID-19. The sequencing sample was made of peripheral blood. V gene TRBV5-1 combines with J gene TRBJ2-3, with a weak D call TRBD2 (5 bases). The CDR3 DNA reads as TGCGCCAGCAGCTTTCTCGGGAAATCAGATACGCAGTATTTT. The encoded protein is CASSFLGKSDTQYF.